Listed below are T cell receptor beta chains from one sample, sequenced in a study of graft-versus-host responses after intestinal transplantation. Their antigens remain unidentified. Method: immunoSEQ multiplex PCR; TCRdb's copy keeps in-frame clones and lacks some. The sample shows about 96,000 clones, roughly 90% of them seen only once. Source: unstimulated CD4+ T cells sorted from spleen or lymph node cells, taken before intestinal transplant. These TCRs come from a human donor who received an intestinal transplant. Each CDR3 is given with its conserved first and last residue. A D gene is named only where the DNA matches it firmly. A row's size may be missing; if present it is once, few, many or a size class.

cdr3_aa cdr3_nt clone_size d_call j_call v_call
CASSWDRGRTEAFF TGTGCCAGCAGTTGGGACAGGGGGCGGACTGAAGCTTTCTTT NA TRBD1 TRBJ1-1 TRBV27
CASSQDKRDTQYF TGTGCCAGCAGCCAAGATAAGAGAGATACGCAGTATTTT NA NA TRBJ2-3 TRBV4-2
CASSAGGADEQYF TGTGCCAGCAGTGCAGGGGGCGCCGACGAGCAGTACTTC NA TRBD1 TRBJ2-7 TRBV28
CASSANRAQETQYF TGTGCCAGCAGCGCAAACAGGGCCCAAGAGACCCAGTACTTC few NA TRBJ2-5 TRBV6-1
CASSLKGDSPLHF TGTGCCAGCAGCTTAAAGGGTGATTCACCCCTCCACTTT NA NA TRBJ1-6 TRBV11-2
CASSSASGRLYEQYF TGTGCCAGCAGTTCGGCGAGCGGGAGGCTCTACGAGCAGTACTTC NA TRBD2 TRBJ2-7 TRBV6-5
CASSIGGVFNEQFF TGTGCCAGTAGTATAGGTGGGGTATTCAATGAGCAGTTCTTC once NA TRBJ2-1 TRBV19
CASSQAQTGAYEQYF TGCGCCAGCAGCCAAGCTCAGACAGGTGCCTACGAGCAGTACTTC NA NA TRBJ2-7 TRBV4-1
CASSLVVGGTEGSSYEQYF TGCGCCAGCAGCTTGGTTGTCGGCGGAACAGAAGGGTCCTCCTACGAGCAGTACTTC NA NA TRBJ2-7 TRBV5-1
CASSYKGGRNSPLHF TGTGCCAGCAGTTACAAGGGTGGCAGAAATTCACCCCTCCACTTT NA NA TRBJ1-6 TRBV6-5
CAWDRQGTGNTIYF TGTGCCTGGGATCGACAGGGTACTGGAAACACCATATATTTT NA TRBD1 TRBJ1-3 TRBV30
CASSLPQQETQYF TGTGCCAGCAGCTTGCCCCAGCAAGAGACCCAGTACTTC NA NA TRBJ2-5 TRBV5-6
CASSPGVGQSTDTQYF TGTGCCAGCAGCCCGGGGGTAGGACAAAGCACAGATACGCAGTATTTT NA NA TRBJ2-3 TRBV5-4
CASSLVGHSGNTIYF TGTGCCAGCAGCTTAGTAGGCCACTCTGGAAACACCATATATTTT NA NA TRBJ1-3 TRBV7-9
CSVKTGGELFF TGCAGCGTTAAAACGGGCGGGGAGCTGTTTTTT NA NA TRBJ2-2 TRBV29-1
CSVDGRVRGTEAFF TGCAGCGTTGACGGCAGGGTGAGGGGTACTGAAGCTTTCTTT NA NA TRBJ1-1 TRBV29-1
CASSVFGNTEAFF TGTGCCAGCAGCGTATTCGGGAACACTGAAGCTTTCTTT NA NA TRBJ1-1 TRBV9
CASLRGFDNEQFF TGTGCCAGTTTAAGGGGGTTTGACAATGAGCAGTTCTTC NA NA TRBJ2-1 TRBV19